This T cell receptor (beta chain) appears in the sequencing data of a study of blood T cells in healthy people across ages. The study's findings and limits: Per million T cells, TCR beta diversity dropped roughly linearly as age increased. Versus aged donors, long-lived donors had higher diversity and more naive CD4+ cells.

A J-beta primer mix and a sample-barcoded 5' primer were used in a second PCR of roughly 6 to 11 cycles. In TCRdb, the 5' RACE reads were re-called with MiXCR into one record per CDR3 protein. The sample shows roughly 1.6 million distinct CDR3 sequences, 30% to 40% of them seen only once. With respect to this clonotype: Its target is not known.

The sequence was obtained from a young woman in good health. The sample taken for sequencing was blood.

CDR3 nucleotides: TGCGCCAGCAGCTCCGATGGAGCTAGCAATCAGCCCCAGCATTTT. Translated, it gives CASSSDGASNQPQHF. V gene TRBV5-1 combines with J gene TRBJ1-5; D ambiguous. This CDR3 is built from 15 residues. Germline values: CDR1 SGHRS, CDR2 YFSETQ. Trimming removed 3 bases from V and 0 bases from J, with 10 bases in between.